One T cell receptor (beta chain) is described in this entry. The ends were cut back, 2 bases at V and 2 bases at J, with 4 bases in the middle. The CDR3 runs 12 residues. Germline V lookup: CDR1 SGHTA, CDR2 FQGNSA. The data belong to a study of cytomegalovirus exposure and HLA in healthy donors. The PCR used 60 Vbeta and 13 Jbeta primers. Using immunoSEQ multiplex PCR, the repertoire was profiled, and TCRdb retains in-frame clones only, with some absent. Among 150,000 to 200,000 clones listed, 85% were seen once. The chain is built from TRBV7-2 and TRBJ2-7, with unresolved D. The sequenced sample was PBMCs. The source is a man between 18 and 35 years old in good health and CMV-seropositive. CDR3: CASSLKPYEQYF. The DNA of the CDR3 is TGTGCCAGCAGCTTAAAGCCCTACGAGCAGTACTTC.